What follows are 28 T cell receptor beta chains derived from one specimen sequenced in a study of blood T cell repertoires in COVID-19. Repertoires were generated with immunoSEQ multiplex PCR, while TCRdb's copy carries only in-frame clones and drops some. This sample has roughly 250,000 clones, with approximately 84% found just once. Specimen: peripheral blood. The receptor set was obtained from a man aged 35 to 55 with acute or convalescent COVID-19.

In DNA form, the CDR3 reads TGTGCCAGCAGCTTAACAGGCGGACAGGGAAGGTACGAGCAGTACTTC. This sequence encodes CASSLTGGQGRYEQYF. The J gene is TRBJ2-7, the V gene TRBV7-9, with 8 positions matching TRBD1. CDR1 is SEHNR, CDR2 FQNEAQ, per germline (reference sequence). CDR3 length: 16 residues. J was trimmed by 4 bases and V by 2 bases; bases with no gene match: 10.

This chain uses TRBV21-1 with TRBJ2-7; the table's D call, TRBD2, was not checked against the DNA. TRBV21-1 is a pseudogene. This CDR3 region has 17 residues. The CDR3 protein is CASSRKWTLAGGPEQYF. The CDR3 DNA follows: TGTGCCAGCAGCAGAAAATGGACTCTAGCGGGGGGACCGGAGCAGTACTTC.

This clone came up a few times. The chain employs TRBV2 and TRBJ1-2; tentative D call: TRBD1 (6 bases). V was pared by 2 bases and J by 5 bases, with 12 bases between. The CDR3 is 14 residues long. Germline CDR1 SNHLY, CDR2 FYNNEI. The CDR3 bases are TGTGCCAGCAGTGAAAGTCGGACAGTTTATGGCTACACCTTC. It specifies CASSESRTVYGYTF. Together with reference TRBV2 and TRBJ1-2, the CDR3 gives the full variable domain: EPEVTQTPSHQVTQMGQEVILRCVPISNHLYFYWYRQILGQKVEFLVSFYNNEISEKSEIFDDQFSVERPDGSNFTLKIRSTKLEDSAMYFCASSESRTVYGYTFGSGTRLTVV.

The chain employs TRBV7-2 and TRBJ2-3; the match to TRBD1 covers 8 bases. This CDR3 is built from 15 residues. Germline V lookup: CDR1 SGHTA, CDR2 FQGNSA. The V segment lost 2 bases and the J segment 2 bases; nucleotides outside the gene matches: 3. The CDR3: CASSLRTGNTDTQYF. CDR3 in DNA: TGTGCCAGCAGCTTAAGGACAGGGAACACAGATACGCAGTATTTT.

V and J are TRBV6-5 and TRBJ1-1, with D uncertain. Germline loops: CDR1 MNHEY, CDR2 SVGAGI. Trimming pared 2 bases from V and 0 bases from J, leaving 13 bases between. This CDR3 spans 16 amino acids. This chain's CDR3 is CASSYNPGIMNTEAFF. The DNA for the CDR3 is TGTGCCAGCAGTTACAATCCGGGAATCATGAACACTGAAGCTTTCTTT.

The chain has TRBV6-5 and TRBJ2-7; possibly TRBD1 for D (5 bases). CDR3 length: 14 amino acids. Trimming removed 7 bases from V and 0 bases from J, with 13 bases in between. Germline CDR1 is MNHEY and CDR2 is SVGAGI. CDR3 sequence: CASKQGGDSYEQYF. CDR3 nucleotides: TGTGCCAGCAAGCAGGGTGGGGACTCCTACGAGCAGTACTTC.

V usage is TRBV28 and J usage is TRBJ1-1; 10 nucleotides match TRBD1. This CDR3 is built from 14 residues. V was pared by 5 bases and J by 6 bases, with 6 bases of the junction left unmatched. The germline V gene encodes CDR1 MDHEN and CDR2 SYDVKM. CDR3 in DNA: TGTGCCAGCAGTCCGGACAGGGGGAGGCCTGAAGCTTTCTTT. This sequence encodes CASSPDRGRPEAFF.

This clone has a single count. The chain links TRBV2 to TRBJ2-5; 13 bases agree with TRBD2. With 6 bases clipped from V and 4 bases from J, the junction kept 2 bases outside the gene matches. Germline loops: CDR1 SNHLY, CDR2 FYNNEI. This CDR3 region has 14 residues. CDR3: CASRRLAGGETQYF. CDR3 sequence (DNA): TGTGCCAGCAGAAGACTAGCGGGGGGAGAGACCCAGTACTTC.

This chain links TRBV19 with TRBJ2-6, with TRBD1 matching over 10 bases. The CDR3 spans 17 residues. Germline V gene data show CDR1 as LNHDA and CDR2 as SQIVND (reference sequence). V was clipped by 5 bases and J by 2 bases; unmatched bases: 6. The CDR3 region is CASSRGQGNAGANVLTF. CDR3 nucleotides: TGTGCCAGTAGTCGGGGACAGGGGAATGCTGGGGCCAACGTCCTGACTTTC.

The chain joins TRBV27 to TRBJ1-2, with D hard to call. Germline CDR1 and CDR2: MNHEY and SMNVEV (reference sequence). Between the trimmed V and J ends, which lost 2 bases and 4 bases, there was a span of 8 bases. The CDR3 covers 13 residues. The CDR3 nucleotides are TGTGCCAGCAGTTTAGGGCCCATCTATGGCTACACCTTC. Translating gives CASSLGPIYGYTF.

V usage is TRBV18 and J usage is TRBJ2-7; 10 bases are shared with TRBD1. The CDR3 runs 16 residues. CDR1 is KGHSH, CDR2 LQKENI, per germline. J lost 5 bases, V lost 4 bases, and 11 bases had no gene match. CDR3 sequence (DNA): TGTGCCAGCTCACAACAGCGACAGGGGGCAATCGACGAGCAGTACTTC. The encoded protein is CASSQQRQGAIDEQYF.

This clone was seen a few times. The V and J genes are TRBV9 and TRBJ1-1; 10 nucleotides align to TRBD1. Germline V gene sequence: CDR1 SGDLS, CDR2 YYNGEE. The trim removed 3 bases at V and 1 base at J, leaving 6 bases unmatched. CDR3 length: 16 amino acids. CDR3: CASSADRGLGNTEAFF. DNA of the CDR3: TGTGCCAGCAGCGCCGACAGGGGGCTTGGGAACACTGAAGCTTTCTTT.

J is TRBJ1-2 and V is TRBV9, with 11 bases aligning to TRBD1. The CDR3 length is 14 residues. V gave up 4 bases and J gave up 4 bases; unmatched junction bases: 3. Germline V CDR1 and CDR2: SGDLS, YYNGEE. The CDR3 loop reads CASSIGQGAYGYTF. CDR3 nucleotides: TGTGCCAGCAGCATCGGACAGGGGGCCTATGGCTACACCTTC.

V is TRBV12-3 or TRBV12-4 and J is TRBJ1-1; D is unclear. V dropped 1 base and J dropped 8 bases, with 11 bases sitting between them. CDR3 length: 13 residues. The CDR3 nucleotides read TGTGCCAGCAGTTTAGATCGGGGAGGGGAAGCTTTCTTT. It specifies CASSLDRGGEAFF.

This sequence joins TRBV7-3 and TRBJ2-3, with TRBD2 matching 10 bases. CDR3 size: 13 residues. V dropped 9 bases and J dropped 2; count of bases not matched to a gene: 2. Germline V gene lookup returns CDR1 SGHTA and CDR2 FQGTGA. CDR3: CASSGGFTDTQYF. The CDR3 region has the DNA TGTGCCAGTAGCGGGGGGTTCACAGATACGCAGTATTTT.

This rearrangement joins TRBV30 to TRBJ1-6; 8 bases align to TRBD1. V lost 1 base to trimming and J lost 14 bases; unmatched junction nucleotides: 10. The CDR3 consists of 14 residues. The germline V gene encodes CDR1 GTSNPN and CDR2 SVGIG (reference sequence). CDR3 amino acids: CAWSEFGQGTALHF. The CDR3 nucleotides read TGTGCCTGGAGTGAGTTTGGACAGGGTACTGCCCTCCACTTT. Drawing the rest from reference TRBV30 and TRBJ1-6, the complete variable domain is SQTIHQWPATLVQPVGSPLSLECTVEGTSNPNLYWYRQAAGRGLQLLFYSVGIGQISSEVPQNLSASRPQDRQFILSSKKLLLSDSGFYLCAWSEFGQGTALHFGNGTRLTVT.

This clone showed up just once. The chain recombines TRBV4-1 with TRBJ2-2, with D possibly matching TRBD2 (6 bases). Germline-derived CDR1 and CDR2 are MGHRA and YSYEKL. The CDR3 spans 18 residues. V was cut by 7 bases and J by 4 bases, with 25 bases left in between. The chain's CDR3 is CASIIPGEEPEGTGELFF. CDR3 nucleotide sequence: TGCGCCAGCATCATACCCGGTGAGGAACCGGAGGGCACCGGGGAGCTGTTTTTT.

CDR3 DNA: TGTGCCATCTCCTCCGGACAGGGCGTGGACACTGAAGCTTTCTTT. Translation gives CAISSGQGVDTEAFF. The rearrangement uses TRBV10-3 and TRBJ1-1; the match to TRBD1 covers 8 bases. With V trimmed by 8 bases and J by 3 bases, 11 bases remained unmatched. Germline CDR1 reads ENHRY; CDR2 reads SYGVKD. The CDR3 has 15 residues.

The genes are TRBV7-3 and TRBJ2-2, with D uncertain. The CDR3 sequence is 16 residues long. The V gene's germline CDR1 is SGHTA and CDR2 FQGTGA. V lost 0 bases, J lost 0 bases, and 8 bases lay in between. The CDR3 DNA sequence: TGTGCCAGCAGCTTAACGTTCGGTCCGAACACCGGGGAGCTGTTTTTT. Translation: CASSLTFGPNTGELFF.

The rearrangement uses TRBV6-4 and TRBJ1-4; D gene uncertain. CDR3 length equals 12 residues. V was trimmed by 1 base and J by 8 bases, leaving 5 bases between them. Germline CDR1 is MRHNA and CDR2 is SNTAGT. The CDR3 coding sequence is TGTGCCAGCAGTGACTGCGGGGAAAAACTGTTTTTT. Residues: CASSDCGEKLFF.

The chain is built from TRBV3-1 (or the pseudogene TRBV3-2) and TRBJ2-1, with D uncertain. This CDR3 is 14 amino acids long. The germline gives CDR1 LGHDT, CDR2 YNNKEL (reference sequence). V lost 1 base and J 3 bases, leaving 7 bases between the germline ends. The CDR3 loop is CASSQGGYYNEQFF. In DNA form, the CDR3 reads TGTGCCAGCAGCCAAGGAGGTTACTACAATGAGCAGTTCTTC.

The chain recombines TRBV5-4 with TRBJ1-6; TRBD1 matches 8 bases. Germline V CDR1 and CDR2: SGHNT, YYREEE (reference sequence). This CDR3 region has 13 residues. Trimming removed 3 bases from V and 13 bases from J; junction bases left unmatched: 6. The CDR3 sequence is CASSSQGGVPLHF. The DNA for the CDR3 is TGTGCCAGCAGCTCACAGGGGGGAGTTCCCCTCCACTTT.

This clone was picked up one time. The chain is built from TRBV7-2 and TRBJ2-1; D remains ambiguous. The CDR3 is made up of 13 amino acids. Trimming removed 5 bases at V and 10 bases at J, with 15 bases between. Per the germline V gene, CDR1 is SGHTA and CDR2 is FQGNSA. The CDR3: CASSLSFAREQFF. The CDR3 DNA reads as TGTGCCAGCAGCCTATCCTTTGCTAGGGAGCAGTTCTTC.

This sequence joins TRBV10-1 and TRBJ2-7, with D unresolved. CDR1 is WNHNN, CDR2 SYGVQD, per germline (reference sequence). The V end lost 8 bases, the J end lost 5 bases, and 19 bases lay between the germline ends. This CDR3 spans 14 amino acids. In DNA form, the CDR3 reads TGCGCCAGCCCCTATGATCATCTGATGGACGAGCAGTACTTC. It encodes CASPYDHLMDEQYF.

The chain couples TRBV11-2 to TRBJ2-5; D possibly corresponds to TRBD1 (5 bases). The CDR3 runs to 16 residues. Per germline, CDR1 SGHAT and CDR2 FQNNGV. Trimming removed 0 bases at V and 0 bases at J, with 11 bases between. The CDR3 sequence is CASSLEGVQYQETQYF. CDR3 nucleotide sequence: TGTGCCAGCAGCTTAGAAGGGGTCCAGTACCAAGAGACCCAGTACTTC.

V gene TRBV12-3 or TRBV12-4 combines with J gene TRBJ1-2; D is unresolved. V was clipped by 6 bases and J by 0 bases, with 8 bases between them. The CDR3 is 13 amino acids. In DNA form, the CDR3 reads TGTGCCAGCAGGGTGTCTACTAACTATGGCTACACCTTC. Protein sequence: CASRVSTNYGYTF.

V usage is TRBV7-6 and J usage is TRBJ2-6, with 9 bases lining up with TRBD1. Germline-derived CDR1 and CDR2 are SGHVS and FNYEAQ. CDR3 length: 16 amino acids. V lost 3 bases and J lost 1; bases outside the gene matches: 1. The CDR3 loop reads CASSFGTGSGANVLTF. In DNA, the CDR3 is TGTGCCAGCAGCTTTGGGACAGGGTCTGGGGCCAACGTCCTGACTTTC. Full variable domain (rest looked up from reference TRBV7-6 and TRBJ2-6): GAGVSQSPRYKVTKRGQDVALRCDPISGHVSLYWYRQALGQGPEFLTYFNYEAQQDKSGLPNDRFSAERPEGSISTLTIQRTEQRDSAMYRCASSFGTGSGANVLTFGAGSRLTVL.

This clone was observed a single time. This chain uses TRBV3-1 (or the pseudogene TRBV3-2) with TRBJ1-2; the match to TRBD1 covers 9 bases. V was clipped by 0 bases and J by 3 bases; unmatched bases: 5. CDR1 and CDR2 (germline): LGHDT, YNNKEL (reference sequence). The CDR3 extends over 16 amino acids. The CDR3 DNA reads as TGTGCCAGCAGCCAAGATTGGGGACAGGGTCACTATGGCTACACCTTC. Protein: CASSQDWGQGHYGYTF.